This passage covers 9 T cell receptor beta chains from one sample sequenced in a study of shared clonotypes between healthy human individuals. TCRdb's copy holds only in-frame clones and misses some; the assay was immunoSEQ multiplex PCR. The table lists nearly 1,000,000 clones, over 75% of them singletons. The sample consisted of memory CD4+ T cells sorted from blood. Subset indicated: CD45RA-negative fraction. The origin of the receptors is a man younger than 35 in good health.

V usage is TRBV11-2 and J usage is TRBJ2-7; D assignment may be TRBD1 or TRBD2 (5 bases each). The CDR3 is 16 residues long. Per germline, CDR1 SGHAT and CDR2 FQNNGV. Trimming removed 0 bases at V and 4 bases at J, with 16 bases between. The CDR3 is CASSLDRDGGVYEQYF. The CDR3 DNA sequence: TGTGCCAGCAGCTTAGATCGGGATGGGGGAGTTTACGAGCAGTACTTC.

Ten or more counts support this clone. The chain carries TRBV19 and TRBJ1-5; D is perhaps TRBD1 (5 bases). V lost 5 bases to trimming and J lost 3 bases, with 23 bases between them. Germline-derived CDR1 and CDR2 are LNHDA and SQIVND (reference sequence). The length of the CDR3 is 18 residues. The CDR3, as DNA: TGTGCCAGTAGTGTGTGGGGGAAAGGTGGTAAAGTCAATCAGCCCCAGCATTTT. Translated: CASSVWGKGGKVNQPQHF.

The chain links TRBV25-1 to TRBJ2-3, with D unclear. V lost 8 bases and J lost 6, with 9 bases in between. The CDR3 covers 11 residues. CDR1 is MGHDK and CDR2 is SYGVNS in the germline V gene. The CDR3 nucleotides are TGTGCCAGCGGCTTCCGGGATACGCAGTATTTT. It translates to CASGFRDTQYF.

The chain has TRBV19 and TRBJ2-5; D is unclear. The CDR3 has 12 amino acids. V lost 0 bases and J 5 bases, leaving 4 bases between the germline ends. Per germline, CDR1 LNHDA and CDR2 SQIVND (reference sequence). CDR3 sequence: CASSIDRETQYF. As DNA, the CDR3 is TGTGCCAGTAGTATAGATCGCGAGACCCAGTACTTC.

The rearrangement links TRBV7-2 to TRBJ2-2; D not resolved. This CDR3 contains 15 residues. The V and J ends lost 5 bases and 5 bases respectively, with 15 bases between them. From germline, CDR1 is SGHTA and CDR2 FQGNSA. The CDR3 loop is CASSPGPYATGELFF. CDR3 nucleotide sequence: TGTGCCAGCAGCCCCGGGCCCTATGCTACCGGGGAGCTGTTTTTT.

This clone was detected only once. This sample also contains other DNA sequences that code for the same CDR3. This chain uses TRBV28 with TRBJ2-7, with 7 bases that match TRBD1. CDR3 length equals 14 residues. Losses at the gene ends were 4 bases for V and 2 bases for J; bases not matched to a gene: 5. CDR1 is MDHEN, CDR2 SYDVKM, per germline. DNA of the CDR3: TGTGCCAGCAGTTCAGGACAGGCAACCTACGAGCAGTACTTC. Amino acid sequence: CASSSGQATYEQYF.

The chain couples TRBV5-1 to TRBJ1-1, with 12 bases that match TRBD1. V was pared by 4 bases and J by 4 bases, with 8 bases of the junction left unmatched. CDR3 length equals 16 residues. Germline V gene data show CDR1 as SGHRS and CDR2 as YFSETQ. The CDR3 sequence: CASSLGTGGDVTEAFF. The CDR3 nucleotides read TGCGCCAGCAGCCTCGGGACAGGGGGCGATGTCACTGAAGCTTTCTTT.

This clone was counted between two and nine times. The CDR3 DNA follows: TGTGCCAGCAGCTCCCGTTGGAGCGGGGTGGAGACCCAGTACTTC. Amino acid sequence: CASSSRWSGVETQYF. The chain carries TRBV5-6 and TRBJ2-5, with 7 bases identical to TRBD2. The CDR3 is 15 amino acids. CDR1 and CDR2 (germline): SGHDT, YYEEEE. The J segment lost 5 bases and the V segment lost 3 bases, leaving 10 bases of the junction unmatched.

V usage is TRBV27 and J usage is TRBJ2-7, with TRBD2 matching over 8 bases. The junction had 6 bases not matched to a gene; V was cut back by 2 bases and J by 0 bases. This CDR3 has 16 amino acids. The V gene's germline CDR1 is MNHEY and CDR2 SMNVEV (reference sequence). Here the CDR3 DNA reads TGTGCCAGCAGTTTAGATTTTGGGACTAGCTCCTACGAGCAGTACTTC. It translates to CASSLDFGTSSYEQYF.